The sequence of this TCR beta chain was determined in a study of preoperative IRX-2 immunotherapy in early breast cancer. Only in-frame clones appear in the TCRdb table, and some are missing; sequencing was by immunoSEQ multiplex PCR. In the table there are around 34,000 clones, roughly 96% of which are singletons. Germline CDR1 reads SEHNR; CDR2 reads FQNEAQ (reference sequence). This CDR3 region has 16 residues. V dropped 7 bases and J dropped 0 bases, with 18 bases sitting between them. Treatment in this sample: preoperative locoregional IRX-2 cytokine immunotherapy. Samples came from a phase Ib trial of preoperative locoregional IRX-2 cytokine immunotherapy.

Collection of the sample occurred from a patient treated with IRX-2 immunotherapy. The chain joins TRBV7-9 to TRBJ1-2; D not certain. The TCR sequence derives from a human donor with breast cancer. CDR3 sequence reads: CASNPRTISSNYGYTF. Written as DNA, the CDR3 is TGTGCCAGCAACCCCAGGACCATAAGCTCTAACTATGGCTACACCTTC.